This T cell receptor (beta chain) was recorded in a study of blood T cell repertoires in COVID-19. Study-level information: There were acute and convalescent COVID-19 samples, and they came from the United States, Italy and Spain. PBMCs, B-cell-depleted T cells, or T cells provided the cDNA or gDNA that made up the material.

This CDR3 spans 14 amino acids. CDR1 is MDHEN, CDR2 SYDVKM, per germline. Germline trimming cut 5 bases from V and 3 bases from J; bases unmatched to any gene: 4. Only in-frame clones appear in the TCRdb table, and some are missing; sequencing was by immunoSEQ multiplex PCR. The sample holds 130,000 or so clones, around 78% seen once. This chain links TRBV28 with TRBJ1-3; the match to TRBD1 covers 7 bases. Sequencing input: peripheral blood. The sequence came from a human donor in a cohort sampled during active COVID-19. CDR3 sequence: CASSPDRVGNTIYF. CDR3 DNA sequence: TGTGCCAGCAGTCCTGACAGGGTTGGAAACACCATATATTTT.